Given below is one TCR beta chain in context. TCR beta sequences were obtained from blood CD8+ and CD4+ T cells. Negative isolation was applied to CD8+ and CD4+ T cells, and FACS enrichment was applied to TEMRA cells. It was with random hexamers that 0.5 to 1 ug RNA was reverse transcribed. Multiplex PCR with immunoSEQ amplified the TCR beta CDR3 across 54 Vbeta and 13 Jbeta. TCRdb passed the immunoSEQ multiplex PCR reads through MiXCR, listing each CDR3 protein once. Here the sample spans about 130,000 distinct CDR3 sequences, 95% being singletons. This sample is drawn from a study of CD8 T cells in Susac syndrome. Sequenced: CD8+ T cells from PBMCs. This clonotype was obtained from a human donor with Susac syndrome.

DNA of the CDR3: TGTGCCACCAGTGATTTGTCTAGCGGGAGGGCCTCTGAGCAGTTCTTC. It codes for CATSDLSSGRASEQFF. The rearrangement links TRBV24-1 to TRBJ2-1; the match to TRBD2 covers 12 bases. The V segment lost 0 bases and the J segment 9 bases; nucleotides outside the gene matches: 5. The V gene's germline CDR1 is KGHDR and CDR2 SFDVKD. The CDR3 spans 16 residues.